This T cell receptor (beta chain) was identified in a study of OX40 agonist ivuxolimab in advanced cancers. Study information: Prior therapy, whether anti-PD-1, anti-PD-L1 or anti-CTLA-4, was allowed, and under 50% had some. Three patients got partial responses; one had hepatocellular carcinoma and two had cutaneous melanoma. Study-wide points: Some nonresponders likewise displayed low normalized T-cell clonal expansion.

As for this clone: Antigen specificity is unknown.

Trimming removed 4 bases at V and 7 bases at J, with 13 bases between. In germline, CDR1 is SGHNT, CDR2 YENEEA. The CDR3 covers 14 residues. The assay was immunoSEQ multiplex PCR, and TCRdb's table has in-frame clones only and misses some. The sample consists of under 90,000 clones, 70% to 90% of them appearing once. Source: CD4+ or CD8+ T cells sorted from blood, taken in a trial of the OX40 agonist ivuxolimab. The rearrangement joins TRBV11-3 to TRBJ1-4; the D is unclear. This receptor was identified in an adult with an advanced solid tumor such as melanoma, head and neck, liver or kidney cancer. The CDR3 loop reads CASSSLKGCEKLFF. The CDR3 DNA follows: TGTGCCAGCAGCTCCCTTAAGGGTTGTGAAAAACTGTTTTTT.